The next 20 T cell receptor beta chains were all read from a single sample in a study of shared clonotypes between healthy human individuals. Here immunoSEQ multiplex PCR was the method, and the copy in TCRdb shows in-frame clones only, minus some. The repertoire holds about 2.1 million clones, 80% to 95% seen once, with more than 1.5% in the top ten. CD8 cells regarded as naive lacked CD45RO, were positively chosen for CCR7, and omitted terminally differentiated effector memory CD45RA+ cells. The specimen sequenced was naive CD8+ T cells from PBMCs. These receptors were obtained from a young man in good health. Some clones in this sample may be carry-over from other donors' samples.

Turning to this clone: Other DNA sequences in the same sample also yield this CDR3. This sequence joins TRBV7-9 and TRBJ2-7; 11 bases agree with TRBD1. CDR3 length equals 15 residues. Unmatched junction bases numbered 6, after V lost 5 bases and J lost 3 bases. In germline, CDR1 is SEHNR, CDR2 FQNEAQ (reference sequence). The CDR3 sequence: CASSRPGQGVYEQYF. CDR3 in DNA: TGTGCCAGCAGCCGACCGGGACAGGGGGTCTACGAGCAGTACTTC.

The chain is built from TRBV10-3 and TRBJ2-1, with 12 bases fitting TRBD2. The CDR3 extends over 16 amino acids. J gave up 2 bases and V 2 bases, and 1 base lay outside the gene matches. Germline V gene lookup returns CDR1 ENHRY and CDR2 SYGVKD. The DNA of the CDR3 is TGTGCCATCAGTGAGACTAGCGGGAGGACCTACAATGAGCAGTTCTTC. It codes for CAISETSGRTYNEQFF.

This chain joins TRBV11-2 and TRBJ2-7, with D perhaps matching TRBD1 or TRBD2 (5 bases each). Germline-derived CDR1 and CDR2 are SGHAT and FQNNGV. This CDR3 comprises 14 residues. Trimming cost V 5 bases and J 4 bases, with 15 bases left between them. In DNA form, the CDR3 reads TGTGCCAGCAGCGTCGGGACGGATTTTTACGAGCAGTACTTC. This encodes CASSVGTDFYEQYF.

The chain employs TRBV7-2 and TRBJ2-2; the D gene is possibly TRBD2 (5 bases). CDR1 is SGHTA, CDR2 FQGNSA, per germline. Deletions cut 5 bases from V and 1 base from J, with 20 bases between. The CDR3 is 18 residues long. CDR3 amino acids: CASSPEALIDLNTGELFF. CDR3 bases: TGTGCCAGCAGCCCGGAGGCACTGATCGATCTGAACACCGGGGAGCTGTTTTTT.

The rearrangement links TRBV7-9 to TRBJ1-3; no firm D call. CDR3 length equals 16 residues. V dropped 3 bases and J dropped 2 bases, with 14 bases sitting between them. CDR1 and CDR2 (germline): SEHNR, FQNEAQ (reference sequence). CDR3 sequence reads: CASSFTTRGTGNTIYF. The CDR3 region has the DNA TGTGCCAGCAGCTTTACGACCCGAGGGACTGGAAACACCATATATTTT.

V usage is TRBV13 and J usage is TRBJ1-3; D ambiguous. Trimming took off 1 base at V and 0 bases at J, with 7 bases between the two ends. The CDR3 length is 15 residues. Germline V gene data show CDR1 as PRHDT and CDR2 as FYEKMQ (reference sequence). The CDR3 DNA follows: TGTGCCAGCAGCTTAGACGGCAACTCTGGAAACACCATATATTTT. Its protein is CASSLDGNSGNTIYF.

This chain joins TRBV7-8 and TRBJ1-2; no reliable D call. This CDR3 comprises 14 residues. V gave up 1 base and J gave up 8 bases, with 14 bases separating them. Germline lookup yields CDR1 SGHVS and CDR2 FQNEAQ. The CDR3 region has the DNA TGTGCCAGCAGCTTAGTTTCGGGCGGCGCGGGCTACACCTTC. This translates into CASSLVSGGAGYTF.

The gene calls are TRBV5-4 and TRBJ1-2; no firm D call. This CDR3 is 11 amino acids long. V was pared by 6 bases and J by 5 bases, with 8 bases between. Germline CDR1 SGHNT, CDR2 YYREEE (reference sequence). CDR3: CASTLGYGYTF. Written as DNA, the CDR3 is TGTGCCAGCACCCTTGGGTATGGCTACACCTTC.

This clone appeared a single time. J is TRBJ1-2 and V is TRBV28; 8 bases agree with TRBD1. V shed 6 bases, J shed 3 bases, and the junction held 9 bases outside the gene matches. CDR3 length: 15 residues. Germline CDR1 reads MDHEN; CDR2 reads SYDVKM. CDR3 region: CASSSGGATHYGYTF. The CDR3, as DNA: TGTGCCAGCAGCTCAGGGGGCGCGACTCACTATGGCTACACCTTC.

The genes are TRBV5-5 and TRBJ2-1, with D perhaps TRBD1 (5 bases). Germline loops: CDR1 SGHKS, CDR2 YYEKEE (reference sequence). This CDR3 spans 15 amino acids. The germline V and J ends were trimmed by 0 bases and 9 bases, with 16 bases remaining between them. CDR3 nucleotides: TGTGCCAGCAGCTTGGGTTGGCAGACAGTGGCTGAGCAGTTCTTC. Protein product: CASSLGWQTVAEQFF.

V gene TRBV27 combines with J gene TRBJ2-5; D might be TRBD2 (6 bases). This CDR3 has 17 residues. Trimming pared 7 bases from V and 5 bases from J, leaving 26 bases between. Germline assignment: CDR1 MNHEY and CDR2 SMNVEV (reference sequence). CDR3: CASTTKAWGTSSETQYF. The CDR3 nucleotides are TGTGCCAGCACGACCAAAGCTTGGGGAACTAGCTCGGAGACCCAGTACTTC.

CDR3 coding DNA: TGTGCCAGCAGCTTAGCGGCTAGCGGGATGAGAGATACGCAGTATTTT. This codes for CASSLAASGMRDTQYF. The rearrangement uses TRBV7-9 and TRBJ2-3; 9 nucleotides match TRBD2. The CDR3 covers 16 residues. The germline V gene encodes CDR1 SEHNR and CDR2 FQNEAQ (reference sequence). V lost 0 bases and J lost 5; bases outside the gene matches: 6.

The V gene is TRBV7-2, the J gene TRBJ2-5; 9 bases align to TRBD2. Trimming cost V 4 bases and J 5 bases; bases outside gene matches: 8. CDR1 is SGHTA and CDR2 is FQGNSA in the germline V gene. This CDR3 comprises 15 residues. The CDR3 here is CASSWIAGVRETQYF. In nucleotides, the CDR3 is TGTGCCAGCAGCTGGATAGCGGGAGTGAGGGAGACCCAGTACTTC.

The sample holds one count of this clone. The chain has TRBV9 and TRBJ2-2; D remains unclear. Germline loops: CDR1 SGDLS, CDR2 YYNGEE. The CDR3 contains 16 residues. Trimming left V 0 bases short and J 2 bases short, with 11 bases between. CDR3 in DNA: TGTGCCAGCAGCGTAGTCGAAGTTTTAAACACCGGGGAGCTGTTTTTT. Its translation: CASSVVEVLNTGELFF.

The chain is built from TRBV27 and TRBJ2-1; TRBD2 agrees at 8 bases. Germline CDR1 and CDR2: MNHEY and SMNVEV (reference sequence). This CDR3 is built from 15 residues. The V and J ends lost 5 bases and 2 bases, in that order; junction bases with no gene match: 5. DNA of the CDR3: TGTGCCAGCAGTCTGAAGCGGGGGCCCTACAATGAGCAGTTCTTC. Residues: CASSLKRGPYNEQFF.

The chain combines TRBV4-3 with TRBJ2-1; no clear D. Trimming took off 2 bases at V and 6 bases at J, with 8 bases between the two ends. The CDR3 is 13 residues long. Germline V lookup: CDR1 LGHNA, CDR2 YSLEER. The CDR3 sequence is CASSQLGSNEQFF. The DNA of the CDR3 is TGCGCCAGCAGCCAACTAGGAAGCAATGAGCAGTTCTTC.

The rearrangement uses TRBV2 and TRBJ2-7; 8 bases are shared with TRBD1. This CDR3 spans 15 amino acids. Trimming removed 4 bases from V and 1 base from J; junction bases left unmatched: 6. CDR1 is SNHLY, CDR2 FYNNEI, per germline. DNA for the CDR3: TGTGCCAGCAGTGCCGAAGACAGGGGTTCCTACGAGCAGTACTTC. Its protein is CASSAEDRGSYEQYF.

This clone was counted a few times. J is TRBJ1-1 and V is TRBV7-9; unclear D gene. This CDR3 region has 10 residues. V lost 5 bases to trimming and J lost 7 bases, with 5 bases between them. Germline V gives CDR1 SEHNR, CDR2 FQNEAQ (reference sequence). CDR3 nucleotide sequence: TGTGCCAGCAGCCCCATTGAAGCTTTCTTT. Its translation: CASSPIEAFF.

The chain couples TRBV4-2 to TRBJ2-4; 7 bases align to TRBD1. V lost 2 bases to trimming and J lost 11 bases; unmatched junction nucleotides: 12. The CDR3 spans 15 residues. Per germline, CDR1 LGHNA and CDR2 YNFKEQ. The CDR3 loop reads CASSQIDRDPIFQYF. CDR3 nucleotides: TGTGCCAGCAGCCAAATTGACAGGGACCCCATCTTTCAGTACTTC.

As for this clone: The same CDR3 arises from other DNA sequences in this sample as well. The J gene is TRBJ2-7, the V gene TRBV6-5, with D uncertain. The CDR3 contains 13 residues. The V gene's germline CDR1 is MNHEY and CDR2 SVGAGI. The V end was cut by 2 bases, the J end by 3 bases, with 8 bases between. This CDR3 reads CASSYGLGYEQYF. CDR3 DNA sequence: TGTGCCAGCAGTTACGGGCTAGGCTACGAGCAGTACTTC.